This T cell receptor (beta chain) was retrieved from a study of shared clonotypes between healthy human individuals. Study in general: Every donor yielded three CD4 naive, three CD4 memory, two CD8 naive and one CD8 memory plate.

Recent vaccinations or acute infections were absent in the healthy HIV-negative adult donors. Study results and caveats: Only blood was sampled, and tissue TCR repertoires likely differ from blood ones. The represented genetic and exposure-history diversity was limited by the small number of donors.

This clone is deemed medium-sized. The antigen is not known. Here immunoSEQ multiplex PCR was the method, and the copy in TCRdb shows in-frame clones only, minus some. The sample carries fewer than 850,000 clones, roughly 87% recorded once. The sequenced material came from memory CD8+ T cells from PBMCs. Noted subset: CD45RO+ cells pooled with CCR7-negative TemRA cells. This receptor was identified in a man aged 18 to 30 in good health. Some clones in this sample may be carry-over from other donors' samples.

The CDR3 region has the DNA TGTGCCAGCAGTGGACTAGCGGGAGGGCATGAGCAGTTCTTC. It yields the protein CASSGLAGGHEQFF. The J gene is TRBJ2-1, the V gene TRBV6-4; 14 bases fit TRBD2. V trimming: 4 bases; J trimming: 8 bases; junction bases outside the gene matches: 1. This CDR3 comprises 14 residues. The germline V gene encodes CDR1 MRHNA and CDR2 SNTAGT.